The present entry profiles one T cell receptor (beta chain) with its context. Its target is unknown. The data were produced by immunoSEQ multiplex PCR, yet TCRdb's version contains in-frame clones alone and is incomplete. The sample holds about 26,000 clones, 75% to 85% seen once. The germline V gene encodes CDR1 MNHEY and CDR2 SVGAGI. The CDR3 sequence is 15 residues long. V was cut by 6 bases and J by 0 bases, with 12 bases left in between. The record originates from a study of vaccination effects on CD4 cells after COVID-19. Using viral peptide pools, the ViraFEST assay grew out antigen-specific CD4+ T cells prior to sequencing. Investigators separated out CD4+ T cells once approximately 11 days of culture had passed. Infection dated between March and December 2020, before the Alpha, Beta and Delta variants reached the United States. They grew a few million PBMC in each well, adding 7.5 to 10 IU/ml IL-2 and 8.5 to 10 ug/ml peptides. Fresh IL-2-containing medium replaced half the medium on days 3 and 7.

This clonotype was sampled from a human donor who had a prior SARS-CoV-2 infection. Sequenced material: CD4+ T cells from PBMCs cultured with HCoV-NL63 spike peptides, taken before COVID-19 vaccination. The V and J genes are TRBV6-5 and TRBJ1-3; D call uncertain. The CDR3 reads CASSSYSGSGNTIYF. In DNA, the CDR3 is TGTGCCAGCAGCTCGTACAGTGGCTCTGGAAACACCATATATTTT.